The T cell receptor (beta chain) described here comes from a study of T cells in localized non-small cell lung cancer (dated by TCRdb to the early 2020s). Regarding the study in general: T cell repertoires of a few hundred early-stage NSCLC patients were analyzed, with tumors being compared against uninvolved tumor-adjacent lungs. The cohort comprised approximately 240 treatment-naïve NSCLC patients with resected, localized lung tumors. A mean age of around 66 years was recorded for the NSCLC patients, of whom roughly 130 were male and some 100 were female. Paper-wide results and their limitations: Since the design was exploratory, TCR variables were selected using unadjusted p-values with no false-discovery rate correction. Uninvolved tumor-adjacent lung showed the highest T cell clonality, higher than tumor, which suggests more focused antigenic responses in the adjacent lung. Because multi-region sequencing of the tumors was not done, intratumor heterogeneity could not be ruled out. Longer overall survival was associated with higher T cell density in blood, whereas shorter survival was associated with higher clonality in adjacent lung. A median of approximately 53 of the top 100 tumor clones turned up in the paired uninvolved adjacent lung, and roughly 30 of those clones also ranked among the top 100 of that same adjacent lung.

The V end gives up 1 base and the J end 6 bases, leaving 8 bases in the junction not matched to a gene. The CDR3 sequence holds 15 residues, the cysteine and phenylalanine included. Only the CDR3 DNA is retained, 45 bases long and in frame from the first base. CDR1 and CDR2 are drawn from the germline V gene (reference sequence): LNHDA, SQIVND. The immunoSEQ Assay was used to sequence TCR beta CDR3 regions from DNA. The original methods were these. T cell density was computed as TCR beta template counts normalized to usable DNA estimated by amplifying housekeeping genes. Richness was estimated with the preseqR package, extrapolating to 400,000 templates for PBMC samples and 120,000 templates for tissue samples. Clonality was calculated as one minus Pielou's evenness. To identify tissue-enriched TCRs, differential abundance testing was run on productive amino-acid clonotypes with a minimum total count of 5 and an alpha of 0.1. The Jaccard Index and the Morisita Overlap Index were used to measure how much the repertoires overlapped between compartments. GLIPH grouped TCR beta CDR3s together with public tetramer-defined viral CDR3s, and a viral motif had to include at least three viral sequences and show V-gene enrichment. TCRdb provides this immuneACCESS table in a form limited to in-frame rearrangements. Some clones are lacking; in checked studies, under half of them reflect an unresolved V gene, and why the rest are absent is not known. The DNA gave D and trimming, while V, J and clone size come from that table. This sample has approximately 33,000 clones in its table, and 85% to 95% of those were observed once. The ten largest clones take up 7.1% of the sample.

With respect to this clone: Its antigen has not been determined. No much larger clonotype is one base removed from it; base qualities were not supplied.

At diagnosis, tumor, uninvolved tumor-adjacent lung and peripheral blood were collected and then preserved as a mix of FFPE and fresh-frozen material. For TCR repertoire profiling, blood samples were analyzed in the form of peripheral blood mononuclear cells. Sequenced material: peripheral blood, taken before any cancer treatment. Recombination linked TRBV19 to TRBJ2-7; 8 central bases correspond to TRBD1. The source of this sequence is a female donor older than 55 with stage I lung adenocarcinoma. CDR3 loop: CASSIAETGVFEQYF. The nucleotide sequence reads as follows: TGTGCCAGTAGTATAGCCGAGACAGGGGTCTTCGAGCAGTACTTC.